Below are 13 T cell receptor beta chains sequenced from a single sample in a study of naive and memory T cell subsets. An equimolar mix of two oligonucleotides served as the beta constant-region primer for TRBC1 and TRBC2. Nested alpha and beta constant-region primers with the SP2 primer drove four PCR rounds on ligated cDNA. MiXCR, run by TCRdb on the UMI-ligation and nested PCR reads, gives a single entry per CDR3 protein. The sample has tens of thousands of distinct CDR3 sequences, about 8.2% seen once; the top ten hold 1.2%. Sequences were obtained from naive CD8+ T cells from blood. The receptors originated from a human donor in good health.

The DNA of the CDR3 is TGTGCCAGCAGTTCGACAGGGTTACACTCCTACGAGCAGTACTTC. Translation gives CASSSTGLHSYEQYF. The chain links TRBV7-6 to TRBJ2-7; 7 bases match TRBD1. The CDR3 loop spans 15 amino acids. In germline, CDR1 is SGHVS, CDR2 FNYEAQ. With V trimmed by 6 bases and J by 0 bases, 8 bases remained unmatched.

The rearrangement joins TRBV29-1 to TRBJ1-2; 10 bases match TRBD1. V lost 2 bases and J lost 4; bases outside the gene matches: 1. Germline V gene data show CDR1 as SQVTM and CDR2 as ANQGSEA. The CDR3 spans 13 residues. CDR3 sequence: CSVERTGGYGYTF. DNA of the CDR3: TGCAGCGTTGAAAGGACAGGGGGCTATGGCTACACCTTC. Using reference TRBV29-1 and TRBJ1-2 for the parts outside the CDR3, the full variable domain is SAVISQKPSRDICQRGTSLTIQCQVDSQVTMMFWYRQQPGQSLTLIATANQGSEATYESGFVIDKFPISRPNLTFSTLTVSNMSPEDSSIYLCSVERTGGYGYTFGSGTRLTVV.

The V and J genes are TRBV2 and TRBJ2-7; TRBD1 matches 9 bases. The CDR3 has 17 residues. The V gene end was trimmed by 8 bases and the J gene end by 4 bases; junction bases not matched to a gene: 18. Per the germline V gene, CDR1 is SNHLY and CDR2 is FYNNEI. CDR3 protein: CASDAGSGRTGEYEQYF. Here the CDR3 DNA reads TGTGCCAGCGACGCAGGCTCGGGTAGGACAGGGGAATACGAGCAGTACTTC.

This clonotype has at least ten counts. This chain joins TRBV10-3 and TRBJ1-3; possible D gene TRBD1, 6 bases. V shed 10 bases and J shed 8 bases, with 15 bases lying between them. Germline CDR1 ENHRY, CDR2 SYGVKD. The CDR3 covers 12 residues. CDR3 residues: CATEGGEDTIYF. CDR3 DNA sequence: TGTGCCACCGAAGGGGGAGAAGACACCATATATTTT.

This clonotype came up a few times. The chain employs TRBV6-2 or TRBV6-3 and TRBJ1-5, with TRBD1 identical over 10 bases. In germline, CDR1 is MNHEY, CDR2 SVGEGT. The length of the CDR3 is 16 residues. V lost 2 bases, J lost 3 bases, and 4 bases stayed unmatched. This chain's CDR3 is CASSYVGTGDNQPQHF. The CDR3 DNA follows: TGTGCCAGCAGTTACGTGGGGACAGGGGACAATCAGCCCCAGCATTTT.

The table lists this clonotype with a few counts. V usage is TRBV3-1 and J usage is TRBJ2-5, with D unclear. Germline lookup yields CDR1 LGHDT and CDR2 YNNKEL (reference sequence). CDR3 length: 13 residues. V was shortened by 3 bases and J by 5 bases, with 10 bases between the two germline ends. CDR3 in DNA: TGTGCCAGCAGCCACCGATCGGCGGAGACCCAGTACTTC. It is translated as CASSHRSAETQYF.

This clonotype was seen a handful of times. The chain has TRBV10-3 and TRBJ2-1, with D unresolved. The germline V gene encodes CDR1 ENHRY and CDR2 SYGVKD. This CDR3 comprises 15 residues. V was pared by 6 bases and J by 0 bases, with 12 bases between. The CDR3 DNA sequence: TGTGCCATCAGCGGTGACTCTAGCTCCTACAATGAGCAGTTCTTC. Its translation is CAISGDSSSYNEQFF.

This clonotype was counted a few times. V is TRBV2 and J is TRBJ1-1; D unresolved. From germline, CDR1 is SNHLY and CDR2 FYNNEI. The CDR3 covers 12 residues. Trimming took 5 bases from V and 7 from J, leaving 11 bases between them. The CDR3 sequence is CASSYDGREAFF. In DNA form, the CDR3 reads TGTGCCAGCAGTTATGACGGGCGTGAAGCTTTCTTT.

This clonotype came up many times. The chain joins TRBV20-1 to TRBJ2-7; D is unresolved. The V end lost 6 bases, the J end lost 5 bases, and 5 bases lay between the germline ends. This CDR3 comprises 9 residues. The germline V gene encodes CDR1 DFQATT and CDR2 SNEGSKA (reference sequence). The CDR3 region is CSALNEQYF. For the CDR3, the DNA is TGCAGTGCGCTGAACGAGCAGTACTTC.

V and J are TRBV19 and TRBJ1-2; TRBD1 matches at 8 bases. This CDR3 has 12 residues. V lost 8 bases and J lost 4; bases outside the gene matches: 3. Germline assignment: CDR1 LNHDA and CDR2 SQIVND (reference sequence). The chain's CDR3 is CASAGTGYGYTF. In nucleotides, the CDR3 is TGTGCCAGTGCGGGGACAGGCTATGGCTACACCTTC.

This clonotype was seen ten or more times. The CDR3, as DNA: TGCAGTGCTAGAGATAAGGGGTCGGGGGATGGCTACACCTTC. This gives the protein CSARDKGSGDGYTF. The chain uses TRBV20-1 and TRBJ1-2; possibly TRBD1 for D (5 bases). The CDR3 extends over 14 amino acids. V was clipped by 0 bases and J by 6 bases, with 14 bases between them. Germline V gene data show CDR1 as DFQATT and CDR2 as SNEGSKA (reference sequence).

The table lists this clonotype with many counts. The chain is built from TRBV29-1 and TRBJ2-2, with D perhaps TRBD2 (5 bases). Germline CDR1 and CDR2: SQVTM and ANQGSEA. V was cut by 1 base and J by 1 base, with 10 bases left in between. CDR3 length: 15 residues. For the CDR3, the DNA is TGCAGCGTTGAAGTTGGAGGCAGGAACACCGGGGAGCTGTTTTTT. The encoded protein is CSVEVGGRNTGELFF.

This clonotype showed up many times. This chain uses TRBV29-1 with TRBJ2-1; 13 bases match TRBD2. This CDR3 has 18 amino acids. V shed 3 bases and J 0 bases; nucleotides not matched to a gene: 8. CDR1 is SQVTM and CDR2 is ANQGSEA in the germline V gene. CDR3 amino acids: CSVESGLAGPSSYNEQFF. DNA of the CDR3: TGCAGCGTTGAGTCGGGACTAGCGGGACCGAGCTCCTACAATGAGCAGTTCTTC.